This T cell receptor (beta chain) was found in a study of blood T cell repertoires in COVID-19. Study context: In each case, the material was cDNA or gDNA derived from T cells, B-cell-depleted T cells, or PBMCs.

Authors' processing steps: Nucleated cell counts were estimated from reference gene primer amplification. The repertoire was sequenced with immunoSEQ multiplex PCR; TCRdb's copy has only in-frame clones and lacks some. Clone size and V and J calls were adopted from that table, with D and trimming inferred from the DNA. Found here are under 250,000 clones, about 91% of them singletons; the top ten hold around 6.5%. Between the trimmed V and J ends, which lost 4 bases and 3 bases, there was a span of 14 bases. Per germline, CDR1 SGHRS and CDR2 YFSETQ. This CDR3 region has 14 residues. This sequence was found in a woman between 25 and 40 years old with COVID-19, enrolled during active disease. The J gene is TRBJ2-7, the V gene TRBV5-1; possible D gene TRBD1, 6 bases. Sequencing was performed on peripheral blood. CDR3 sequence (DNA): TGCGCCAGCAGCATAGGACAGATAAACTACGAGCAGTACTTC. Its protein product is CASSIGQINYEQYF.